This T cell receptor beta chain stems from a study of blood T cell repertoires in COVID-19. Background on the study: Whether acute or convalescent, the COVID-19 samples came from the United States, Italy and Spain. In each case, the material was cDNA or gDNA derived from T cells, B-cell-depleted T cells, or PBMCs.

Germline assignment: CDR1 SGHAT and CDR2 FQNNGV. The ends were cut back, 5 bases at V and 3 bases at J, with 14 bases in the middle. The CDR3 spans 16 residues. In the authors' methods: Using reference gene primer amplification, nucleated cell counts were estimated. TCRdb's table, derived via immunoSEQ multiplex PCR, lists solely in-frame clones and lacks some. That table gives V, J and clone size, and the DNA gave D and trimming. The data contain 90,000 to 110,000 clones, 84% of them singletons. The J gene is TRBJ2-6, the V gene TRBV11-2, with D perhaps TRBD1 (5 bases). The specimen sequenced was peripheral blood. The receptor's source is a woman in her fifties or sixties with acute or convalescent COVID-19. The CDR3 DNA sequence: TGTGCCAGCAGCCCTTTAGGGGCACGTGGGGCCAACGTCCTGACTTTC. This gives the protein CASSPLGARGANVLTF.